What follows are 25 T cell receptor beta chains derived from one specimen sequenced in a study of regulatory T cells in long-lasting Graves disease (dated by TCRdb to the early 2020s). Libraries were built with multiplex PCR. TCRdb lists the instrument as Illumina HiSeq 4000. To build TCR beta libraries, CDR3 regions were amplified by Arm-PCR using iRepertoire HTBI primers. TCRdb reran the public reads through fastp at Q25 and MiXCR, keeping productive beta chains. Records with the same CDR3 protein are collapsed into one entry carrying the most frequent genes and DNA. Recorded for this sample are around 450,000 distinct CDR3 sequences; under 25% of them occurred a single time. In total, the top ten clones hold less than 9% of the sample. The time point label, as the study defines it: persistent/refractory GD, antithyroid drugs over 5 years with positive TRAb. For both TCR sequencing and RNA sequencing, RNA was extracted from PBMCs in TRIzol.

Sequenced here: peripheral blood mononuclear cells (PBMCs), sampled when the disease was refractory, from a patient treated with antithyroid drugs. The receptors shown here come from a female donor with Graves disease.

The chain joins TRBV6-2 or TRBV6-3 to TRBJ2-1, with TRBD2 matching over 9 bases. Germline assignment: CDR1 MNHEY and CDR2 SVGEGT. CDR3 size: 16 residues. Losses at the gene ends were 0 bases for V and 5 bases for J; bases not matched to a gene: 5. CDR3 protein: CASSYSRLAENNEQFF. CDR3 bases: TGTGCCAGCAGTTACTCCCGACTAGCGGAGAACAATGAGCAGTTCTTC.

The rearrangement links TRBV30 to TRBJ1-5; 10 bases are a match to TRBD1. The V gene's germline CDR1 is GTSNPN and CDR2 SVGIG (reference sequence). V lost 5 bases and J lost 6; bases outside the gene matches: 4. This CDR3 region has 13 residues. The CDR3 loop is CAWGQGDFQPQHF. The DNA for the CDR3 is TGTGCCTGGGGACAGGGGGATTTTCAGCCCCAGCATTTT.

The sample holds many counts of this clonotype. The chain combines TRBV5-1 with TRBJ2-2; 11 nucleotides align to TRBD2. The germline gives CDR1 SGHRS, CDR2 YFSETQ. CDR3 length equals 16 residues. The V and J ends lost 7 bases and 3 bases, in that order; junction bases with no gene match: 8. Here the CDR3 reads CASRDTLAGDTGELFF. CDR3 sequence (DNA): TGCGCCAGCCGTGATACACTAGCGGGGGACACCGGGGAGCTGTTTTTT.

The chain has TRBV6-5 and TRBJ2-7; 9 positions match TRBD2. V lost 2 bases and J lost 6; bases outside the gene matches: 8. The germline gives CDR1 MNHEY, CDR2 SVGAGI. The CDR3 extends over 15 amino acids. The CDR3: CASSYLRGAGGEQYF. The CDR3, as DNA: TGTGCCAGCAGTTACCTTCGAGGAGCGGGAGGCGAGCAGTACTTC.

This clonotype was detected ten times or more. V and J are TRBV28 and TRBJ2-7, with 8 positions matching TRBD1. The CDR3 loop spans 13 amino acids. The germline V gene has CDR1 MDHEN and CDR2 SYDVKM. V trimming: 8 bases; J trimming: 3 bases; junction bases outside the gene matches: 6. CDR3 residues: CASRGQGYYEQYF. The CDR3 region has the DNA TGTGCCAGCCGAGGACAGGGATACTACGAGCAGTACTTC.

A few counts support this clonotype. The V call is TRBV5-4, the J call TRBJ2-5; maybe TRBD1 (7 bases). This CDR3 spans 16 amino acids. Germline V lookup: CDR1 SGHNT, CDR2 YYREEE (reference sequence). The V and J ends lost 2 bases and 6 bases respectively, with 20 bases between them. CDR3 in amino acids: CASSLGRQGGWKTQYF. CDR3 nucleotides: TGTGCCAGCAGCTTAGGGAGACAGGGAGGTTGGAAGACCCAGTACTTC.

This clonotype was seen at least ten times. The chain recombines TRBV16 with TRBJ2-7; the D gene is possibly TRBD1 (5 bases). CDR1 is KGHSY and CDR2 is FQNENV in the germline V gene. Trimming stripped 3 bases from V and 2 bases from J, with 14 bases between. The CDR3 length is 15 residues. The CDR3 reads CASSHVDSLTYEQYF. The CDR3 DNA is TGTGCCAGCAGCCATGTCGACAGTCTTACCTACGAGCAGTACTTC.

A single count supports this clonotype. This may arise from a read error, as a much more abundant clone is one base away. This CDR3 fails to terminate in the conserved phenylalanine or tryptophan, so it likely reflects a read error. The V call is TRBV11-3, the J call TRBJ1-1, with unresolved D. This CDR3 spans 15 amino acids. The germline V gene encodes CDR1 SGHNT and CDR2 YENEEA. V was clipped by 3 bases and J by 3 bases, with 14 bases between them. CDR3 region: CASSFSLVSDTEAFL. For the CDR3, the DNA is TGTGCCAGCAGCTTTTCCCTGGTTTCGGACACTGAAGCTTTCCTT.

The chain joins TRBV5-4 to TRBJ1-1, with a weak D call TRBD1 (5 bases). The CDR3 runs to 13 residues. Trimming cost V 4 bases and J 6 bases, with 13 bases left between them. Germline assignment: CDR1 SGHNT and CDR2 YYREEE (reference sequence). CDR3 in DNA: TGTGCCAGCAGCCCCGGGACCGTTCCTGAAGCTTTCTTT. Encoded protein: CASSPGTVPEAFF.

The chain is built from TRBV20-1 and TRBJ1-5; D unclear. The CDR3 runs 13 residues. The germline gives CDR1 DFQATT, CDR2 SNEGSKA (reference sequence). V lost 6 bases and J 6 bases, leaving 15 bases between the germline ends. CDR3 coding DNA: TGCAGTGCCAGATTTCAGGCCGGTCAGCCCCAGCATTTT. Translated: CSARFQAGQPQHF.

This clonotype was detected a few times. V gene TRBV28 combines with J gene TRBJ1-2; 7 bases align to TRBD1. This CDR3 has 15 amino acids. J was trimmed by 4 bases and V by 5 bases; bases with no gene match: 10. The V gene's germline CDR1 is MDHEN and CDR2 SYDVKM. CDR3 in DNA: TGTGCCAGCAGTCCGGACAGGACCCCTCTCTATGGCTACACCTTC. Its translation: CASSPDRTPLYGYTF.

J is TRBJ2-1 and V is TRBV28; TRBD2 agrees at 16 bases. This CDR3 is built from 16 residues. The trim removed 5 bases at V and 7 bases at J, leaving 5 bases unmatched. The V gene's germline CDR1 is MDHEN and CDR2 SYDVKM. The DNA of the CDR3 is TGTGCCAGCAGTCCAATGGGACTAGCGGGAGGGAATGAGCAGTTCTTC. Translated: CASSPMGLAGGNEQFF.

In this sample, this clonotype turned up many times. The chain carries TRBV7-8 and TRBJ2-5; no firm D call. Germline loops: CDR1 SGHVS, CDR2 FQNEAQ. V lost 1 base and J lost 2, with 8 bases in between. This CDR3 region has 14 residues. CDR3 amino acids: CASSLGLIQETQYF. CDR3 in DNA: TGTGCCAGCAGCTTAGGGCTGATTCAAGAGACCCAGTACTTC.

This clonotype was detected many times. The chain joins TRBV30 to TRBJ2-5; 10 nucleotides align to TRBD1. Trimming cost V 5 bases and J 5 bases; bases outside gene matches: 5. The CDR3 sequence is 13 residues long. Germline V CDR1 and CDR2: GTSNPN, SVGIG (reference sequence). CDR3 region: CAWWDRGGETQYF. In DNA form, the CDR3 reads TGTGCCTGGTGGGACAGGGGAGGGGAGACCCAGTACTTC.

This clonotype was found many times. V usage is TRBV5-5 and J usage is TRBJ1-2; 8 nucleotides line up with TRBD1. The germline CDR1 and CDR2 sequences are SGHKS and YYEKEE (reference sequence). V was pared by 0 bases and J by 5 bases, with 3 bases of the junction left unmatched. The CDR3 sequence is 14 residues long. CDR3 coding DNA: TGTGCCAGCAGCTTGGAGGACAGGGTTTATGGCTACACCTTC. Translation: CASSLEDRVYGYTF.

This clonotype has at least ten counts. This chain links TRBV28 with TRBJ2-7; D is perhaps TRBD1 (5 bases). The CDR3 has 16 amino acids. V lost 4 bases, J lost 2 bases, and 18 bases lay in between. Germline CDR1 and CDR2: MDHEN and SYDVKM. The CDR3 DNA reads TGTGCCAGCAGTTCACCGAGACAGACGGCCACCTACGAGCAGTACTTC. Protein product: CASSSPRQTATYEQYF. The full variable domain, completed using reference TRBV28 and TRBJ2-7, is DVKVTQSSRYLVKRTGEKVFLECVQDMDHENMFWYRQDPGLGLRLIYFSYDVKMKEKGDIPEGYSVSREKKERFSLILESASTNQTSMYLCASSSPRQTATYEQYFGPGTRLTVT.

Many counts were recorded for this clonotype. V gene TRBV28 combines with J gene TRBJ1-6; 7 positions agree with TRBD1. Unmatched junction bases numbered 13, after V lost 7 bases and J lost 10 bases. This CDR3 comprises 15 residues. Germline CDR1 MDHEN, CDR2 SYDVKM. This CDR3 reads CASTFTGDSYSPLHF. DNA of the CDR3: TGTGCCAGCACCTTTACCGGGGACAGTTACTCACCCCTCCACTTT.

This chain uses TRBV27 with TRBJ1-1; TRBD1 matches 8 bases. Trimming took 4 bases from V and 0 from J; bases not matched to a gene: 4. CDR1 is MNHEY, CDR2 SMNVEV, per germline (reference sequence). This CDR3 spans 15 amino acids. DNA of the CDR3: TGTGCCAGCAGTTCAGGACAGGGAGTGAACACTGAAGCTTTCTTT. It translates to CASSSGQGVNTEAFF.

There are many counts of this clonotype. The rearrangement links TRBV27 to TRBJ1-1, with a tentative D call TRBD1 (5 bases). Germline V gene lookup returns CDR1 MNHEY and CDR2 SMNVEV (reference sequence). This CDR3 comprises 13 residues. The V gene lost 6 bases and the J gene lost 4 bases, with 12 bases spanning the gap. CDR3 protein: CASRPRGSTEAFF. The CDR3, as DNA: TGTGCCAGCAGACCTAGGGGATCCACTGAAGCTTTCTTT.

The rearrangement joins TRBV29-1 to TRBJ1-1; D is undetermined. Trimming shortened V by 3 bases and J by 0 bases, and 8 bases separated the two germline ends. Germline V gives CDR1 SQVTM, CDR2 ANQGSEA. The CDR3 is made up of 13 amino acids. The CDR3 is CSVDPTVNTEAFF. As DNA, the CDR3 is TGCAGCGTTGATCCGACGGTGAACACTGAAGCTTTCTTT.

This clonotype has just a few counts. The chain couples TRBV20-1 to TRBJ2-2; D call uncertain. The germline V gene encodes CDR1 DFQATT and CDR2 SNEGSKA (reference sequence). Trimming shortened V by 4 bases and J by 6 bases, and 9 bases separated the two germline ends. This CDR3 is built from 12 residues. CDR3 nucleotides: TGCAGTGCTATGTTGGTGCCCGGGGAGCTGTTTTTT. This encodes CSAMLVPGELFF.

To note about this clonotype: A single base is all that separates this from a far larger clone, so a read error is likely. The chain is built from TRBV6-2 or TRBV6-3 and TRBJ1-1; D gene ambiguous. Germline V gene sequence: CDR1 MNHEY, CDR2 SVGEGT. The CDR3 has 13 amino acids. CDR3 residues: CASSNSENTEAFF. The CDR3 DNA is TGTGCCAGCAGTAACTCGGAGAACACTGAAGCTTTCTTT.

This clonotype was seen ten or more times. Germline and junction disagree at one end, which may indicate a read error. V usage is TRBV5-1 and J usage is TRBJ2-7; TRBD1 matches at 9 bases. Germline CDR1 SGHRS, CDR2 YFSETQ. The CDR3 totals 14 residues. The DNA for the CDR3 is TGTGCCAGTAGCCTACAGGGGGCTTCCTACGAGCAGTACTTC. Translated, it gives CASSLQGASYEQYF.

This clonotype was observed many times. In nucleotides, the CDR3 is TGTGCCAGCAGCCCAGACAGCTCTAACACTGAAGCTTTCTTT. This translates into CASSPDSSNTEAFF. The chain is built from TRBV12-3 or TRBV12-4 and TRBJ1-1; a possible D gene is TRBD1 (5 bases). Between the trimmed V and J ends, which lost 6 bases and 2 bases, there was a span of 13 bases. The CDR3 extends over 14 amino acids.

There are a few counts of this clonotype. This chain connects TRBV20-1 to TRBJ2-7; 11 bases align to TRBD2. V lost 6 bases, J lost 2 bases, and 6 bases stayed unmatched. Germline V gene data show CDR1 as DFQATT and CDR2 as SNEGSKA (reference sequence). The CDR3 spans 14 residues. CDR3 protein: CSAKGTSGTYEQYF. In DNA form, the CDR3 reads TGCAGTGCAAAAGGGACTAGCGGTACCTACGAGCAGTACTTC.